The 31 T cell receptor beta chains below come from one sample, sequenced in a study of T cells in Graves' hyperthyroidism and ophthalmopathy. RNA transcripts served as the template for amplifying TCR beta CDR3 regions. The TCR CDR3 was amplified in a first-round RT-PCR using the HTBI primer set. TCRdb reanalysed the multiplex PCR reads using MiXCR and keeps one entry per CDR3 protein. In the table there are roughly 710,000 distinct CDR3 sequences, approximately 40% of which are singletons. The sequenced sample was blood. Every receptor here comes from a woman between 35 and 50 years old with Graves' hyperthyroidism.

The rearrangement joins TRBV25-1 to TRBJ2-5; a possible D gene is TRBD2 (5 bases). Germline V CDR1 and CDR2: MGHDK, SYGVNS. The V end lost 5 bases, the J end lost 5 bases, and 15 bases lay between the germline ends. The CDR3 runs 14 residues. The CDR3 is CASSFRGGVETQYF. CDR3 nucleotides: TGTGCCAGCAGTTTCCGGGGTGGAGTGGAGACCCAGTACTTC.

The rearrangement uses TRBV2 and TRBJ2-2, with 7 bases lining up with TRBD2. The CDR3 runs 15 residues. Germline V gene lookup returns CDR1 SNHLY and CDR2 FYNNEI. After removal of 7 bases from V and 2 bases from J, the junction contained 7 bases not matched to a gene. The CDR3 spells CASKGTSANTGELFF. The CDR3 bases are TGTGCCAGCAAGGGAACTAGCGCCAACACCGGGGAGCTGTTTTTT.

Regarding this clonotype: A much larger clone lies one base from this, so it may be a read error. This chain links TRBV7-2 with TRBJ2-2; tentative D call: TRBD2 (6 bases). Germline-derived CDR1 and CDR2 are SGHTA and FQGNSA. CDR3 length: 13 residues. DNA of the CDR3: TGTGCCAGCAGCTTAGCGAGGGACCGGGAGCTGCTTTTT. Residues: CASSLARDRELLF.

This clonotype has at least ten counts. This sequence joins TRBV4-3 and TRBJ2-7; D ambiguous. Trimming removed 1 base at V and 0 bases at J, with 10 bases between. CDR1 LGHNA and CDR2 YSLEER come from the germline V gene. The CDR3 extends over 15 amino acids. The CDR3: CASSQVWAVSYEQYF. CDR3 DNA sequence: TGCGCCAGCAGCCAAGTTTGGGCGGTCTCCTACGAGCAGTACTTC.

The genes are TRBV28 and TRBJ2-7; the match to TRBD2 covers 7 bases. The CDR3 spans 12 residues. V lost 8 bases to trimming and J lost 5 bases; unmatched junction nucleotides: 6. Germline-derived CDR1 and CDR2 are MDHEN and SYDVKM. This CDR3 reads CASFHGGDEQYF. CDR3 DNA: TGTGCCAGCTTTCATGGGGGGGACGAGCAGTACTTC.

V gene TRBV2 combines with J gene TRBJ1-5, with a tentative D call TRBD1 (6 bases). CDR3 length equals 19 residues. V lost 5 bases and J 1 base, leaving 24 bases between the germline ends. Germline V gene lookup returns CDR1 SNHLY and CDR2 FYNNEI. The CDR3 DNA reads TGTGCCAGCAGTCCTGGACAGCGGATGGGCTCGTGGAGCAATCAGCCCCAGCATTTT. As protein: CASSPGQRMGSWSNQPQHF.

The chain combines TRBV20-1 with TRBJ1-1, with 7 bases lining up with TRBD1. The CDR3 covers 13 residues. Germline V gene sequence: CDR1 DFQATT, CDR2 SNEGSKA (reference sequence). V shed 4 bases, J shed 6 bases, and the junction held 8 bases outside the gene matches. Here the CDR3 reads CSAKDRVYAEAFF. The DNA for the CDR3 is TGCAGTGCTAAAGACAGGGTATACGCTGAAGCTTTCTTT.

J is TRBJ2-7 and V is TRBV11-2, with a tentative D call TRBD1 (5 bases). Germline CDR1 and CDR2: SGHAT and FQNNGV. This CDR3 is 15 amino acids long. V shed 5 bases and J shed 2 bases, with 16 bases lying between them. The CDR3 nucleotides are TGTGCCAGCAGCCACGAACGTGGACAAACCTACGAGCAGTACTTC. This gives the protein CASSHERGQTYEQYF.

The chain links TRBV3-1 to TRBJ1-4; D is unclear. The CDR3 runs 14 residues. Germline assignment: CDR1 LGHDT and CDR2 YNNKEL (reference sequence). Trimming shortened V by 5 bases and J by 5 bases, and 12 bases separated the two germline ends. The CDR3 here is CASSYDTRNEKLFF. The DNA for the CDR3 is TGTGCCAGCAGCTACGACACGCGCAATGAAAAACTGTTTTTT.

There are many counts of this clonotype. The J gene is TRBJ1-2, the V gene TRBV2; no firm D call. CDR1 and CDR2 (germline): SNHLY, FYNNEI. Trimming cost V 1 base and J 8 bases, with 8 bases left between them. The CDR3 consists of 12 residues. CDR3 sequence reads: CASSEDPEGYTF. CDR3 bases: TGTGCCAGCAGTGAAGACCCAGAGGGCTACACCTTC.

V gene TRBV9 combines with J gene TRBJ2-7, with TRBD1 as a possible D gene (6 bases). Per the germline V gene, CDR1 is SGDLS and CDR2 is YYNGEE. V lost 0 bases to trimming and J lost 4 bases, with 17 bases between them. This CDR3 spans 16 amino acids. This CDR3 is CASSVVWGQGSYEQYF. The CDR3, as DNA: TGTGCCAGCAGCGTAGTGTGGGGGCAGGGGTCATACGAGCAGTACTTC.

The chain couples TRBV7-3 to TRBJ1-6, with 8 bases lining up with TRBD1. The CDR3 consists of 13 residues. Germline CDR1 and CDR2: SGHTA and FQGTGA. V shed 10 bases, J shed 9 bases, and the junction held 8 bases outside the gene matches. The CDR3 spells CAISDTGGSPLHF. CDR3 in DNA: TGTGCCATCAGTGACACAGGGGGTTCACCCCTCCACTTT.

This clonotype occurred a few times. The chain recombines TRBV7-9 with TRBJ2-7; TRBD2 is a possible D gene (5 bases). Trimming took off 1 base at V and 6 bases at J, with 13 bases between the two ends. Germline V CDR1 and CDR2: SEHNR, FQNEAQ (reference sequence). The CDR3 is 14 residues long. CDR3 amino acids: CASSLVERAGEQYF. CDR3 nucleotides: TGTGCCAGCAGCTTAGTTGAGAGGGCGGGCGAGCAGTACTTC.

The count of this clonotype is one. The J gene is TRBJ1-1, the V gene TRBV10-3; D remains ambiguous. The germline V gene has CDR1 ENHRY and CDR2 SYGVKD. V was clipped by 11 bases and J by 4 bases, with 17 bases between them. The CDR3 extends over 13 amino acids. The CDR3: CAVGGGRPTEAFF. CDR3 DNA: TGTGCCGTCGGAGGTGGCCGTCCCACTGAAGCTTTCTTT.

This clonotype was counted many times. Germline is not matched at one junction end, which may reflect a read error. DNA for the CDR3: TGTGCCAGCAGCAGGACAGGGGCAGGCAATCAGCCCCAGCATTTT. This translates into CASSRTGAGNQPQHF. The V and J genes are TRBV5-1 and TRBJ1-5; TRBD1 aligns across 9 bases. From germline, CDR1 is SGHRS and CDR2 YFSETQ. CDR3 length: 15 amino acids.

This chain connects TRBV29-1 to TRBJ2-5; no clear D gene. Trimming shortened V by 7 bases and J by 1 base, and 13 bases separated the two germline ends. Germline V gene sequence: CDR1 SQVTM, CDR2 ANQGSEA. The CDR3 spans 13 residues. The chain's CDR3 is CSAVQVGQETQYF. The CDR3 nucleotides read TGCAGCGCCGTCCAAGTGGGCCAAGAGACCCAGTACTTC.

This clonotype was counted a few times. This chain joins TRBV20-1 and TRBJ1-4; TRBD1 agrees at 7 bases. Germline V gene data show CDR1 as DFQATT and CDR2 as SNEGSKA (reference sequence). The V and J ends lost 3 bases and 7 bases, in that order; junction bases with no gene match: 8. The CDR3 is 14 amino acids. The CDR3 sequence: CSASAGGRAEKLFF. CDR3 bases: TGCAGTGCTAGCGCAGGGGGAAGAGCTGAAAAACTGTTTTTT.

This clonotype was detected ten times or more. The chain has TRBV24-1 and TRBJ2-5; TRBD1 agrees at 9 bases. The V gene's germline CDR1 is KGHDR and CDR2 SFDVKD. Trimming removed 9 bases from V and 5 bases from J; junction bases left unmatched: 6. This CDR3 region has 13 residues. The CDR3 spells CATFPTGGETQYF. CDR3 nucleotides: TGTGCCACCTTCCCGACAGGGGGTGAGACCCAGTACTTC.

The sample holds many counts of this clonotype. This chain connects TRBV11-2 to TRBJ1-6, with TRBD1 as a possible D gene (6 bases). Trimming shortened V by 1 base and J by 7 bases, and 11 bases separated the two germline ends. The CDR3 consists of 15 residues. Germline V CDR1 and CDR2: SGHAT, FQNNGV. CDR3 bases: TGTGCCAGCAGCTTAGCGGGACACCAAAATTCACCCCTCCACTTT. It specifies CASSLAGHQNSPLHF.

This clonotype has a handful of counts. The CDR3 reads CSALQGETGNTIYF. DNA of the CDR3: TGCAGTGCCCTTCAGGGGGAAACTGGAAACACCATATATTTT. The J gene is TRBJ1-3, the V gene TRBV20-1; 7 positions agree with TRBD1. Per germline, CDR1 DFQATT and CDR2 SNEGSKA (reference sequence). This CDR3 has 14 residues. The V segment lost 6 bases and the J segment 2 bases; nucleotides outside the gene matches: 7.

The rearrangement joins TRBV29-1 to TRBJ1-5; weak D call: TRBD1 (6 bases). Germline V gives CDR1 SQVTM, CDR2 ANQGSEA. The CDR3 totals 14 residues. The V end lost 4 bases, the J end lost 2 bases, and 12 bases lay between the germline ends. The CDR3 protein is CSVGGPWRNQPQHF. In DNA form, the CDR3 reads TGCAGCGTTGGGGGGCCATGGCGCAATCAGCCCCAGCATTTT.

This clonotype was observed at least ten times. This sequence joins TRBV10-2 and TRBJ1-5; no clear D. Looked up from germline, CDR1 is WSHSY and CDR2 is SAAADI. The V end lost 2 bases, the J end lost 6 bases, and 11 bases lay between the germline ends. CDR3 length equals 14 residues. The CDR3 region is CASSEGVAGQPQHF. The DNA of the CDR3 is TGCGCCAGCAGTGAGGGGGTTGCGGGTCAGCCCCAGCATTTT.

This clonotype occurred a few times. The V gene is TRBV6-2 or TRBV6-3, the J gene TRBJ2-2, with TRBD1 matching over 11 bases. J gave up 6 bases and V 10 bases, and 4 bases lay outside the gene matches. The CDR3 is 13 amino acids. Germline lookup yields CDR1 MNHEY and CDR2 SVGEGT. The CDR3 bases are TGTGCCACGGACAGGGGGCTGTCCGGGGAGCTGTTTTTT. This sequence encodes CATDRGLSGELFF.

V is TRBV10-3 and J is TRBJ1-5; the D gene is possibly TRBD1 (5 bases). Trimming cost V 6 bases and J 8 bases, with 17 bases left between them. CDR1 ENHRY and CDR2 SYGVKD come from the germline V gene. The CDR3 sequence is 14 residues long. The CDR3 sequence is CAIREGHQTEPQHF. In DNA form, the CDR3 reads TGTGCCATCAGGGAAGGACACCAAACGGAGCCCCAGCATTTT.

This clonotype turned up a few times. This chain joins TRBV11-2 and TRBJ2-5, with D perhaps TRBD1 or TRBD2 (5 bases each). V lost 1 base and J 5 bases, leaving 14 bases between the germline ends. Germline-derived CDR1 and CDR2 are SGHAT and FQNNGV. The CDR3 consists of 15 residues. The CDR3 sequence is CASSLGAGWGETQYF. In DNA, the CDR3 is TGTGCCAGCAGCTTAGGGGCAGGTTGGGGGGAGACCCAGTACTTC.

This clonotype was counted ten times or more. The chain has TRBV7-9 and TRBJ1-2; 10 nucleotides line up with TRBD1. V lost 3 bases and J lost 4; bases outside the gene matches: 5. The V gene's germline CDR1 is SEHNR and CDR2 FQNEAQ (reference sequence). There are 15 residues in the CDR3. The CDR3 here is CASSFGTGVSYGYTF. CDR3 DNA sequence: TGTGCCAGCAGCTTCGGGACAGGGGTTTCCTATGGCTACACCTTC.

This sequence joins TRBV20-1 and TRBJ2-5, with D tentatively TRBD2 (6 bases). V lost 3 bases and J lost 3, with 11 bases in between. Germline V gene lookup returns CDR1 DFQATT and CDR2 SNEGSKA (reference sequence). CDR3 size: 13 residues. The CDR3 bases are TGCAGTGCTAGTTTTGCGGGGAAAGAGACCCAGTACTTC. It translates to CSASFAGKETQYF.

Remarks on this clonotype: The junction and the germline gene differ at one end; a read error may be behind it. The J gene is TRBJ1-4, the V gene TRBV9; tentatively, D is TRBD1 (5 bases). This CDR3 is built from 15 residues. Germline loops: CDR1 SGDLS, CDR2 YYNGEE. As DNA, the CDR3 is TGTGCCAGCAGCCACCAGGGTTACCTAACGGAAAAACTGTCTTTT. Translation: CASSHQGYLTEKLSF.

The chain employs TRBV20-1 and TRBJ2-2; D unresolved. The V gene lost 0 bases and the J gene lost 5 bases, with 13 bases spanning the gap. Germline V gene lookup returns CDR1 DFQATT and CDR2 SNEGSKA (reference sequence). The CDR3 consists of 15 residues. The CDR3 here is CSARDRKKGTGELFF. Here the CDR3 DNA reads TGCAGTGCTAGAGACCGCAAAAAGGGTACCGGGGAGCTGTTTTTT.

V and J are TRBV20-1 and TRBJ2-5; TRBD2 might be the D (6 bases). The CDR3 consists of 14 residues. The V gene lost 5 bases and the J gene lost 1 base, with 14 bases spanning the gap. The germline CDR1 and CDR2 sequences are DFQATT and SNEGSKA (reference sequence). CDR3 residues: CSAPKGLLQETQYF. In nucleotides, the CDR3 is TGCAGTGCTCCGAAGGGACTCCTCCAAGAGACCCAGTACTTC.

Note on this clonotype: Being one base from a much bigger clone, this may be a read error. CDR3 protein: CASSDPGTLQEIQYF. The CDR3 coding sequence is TGTGCCAGCAGTGACCCCGGGACACTCCAAGAGATCCAGTACTTC. V gene TRBV2 combines with J gene TRBJ2-5; possible D gene TRBD1, 6 bases. This CDR3 has 15 amino acids. CDR1 is SNHLY and CDR2 is FYNNEI in the germline V gene.